The clone carrying this T cell receptor (beta chain) was recorded at least ten times. This record belongs to a study of read filtering for tumor transcriptome and immune sequencing. This CDR3 spans 14 amino acids. Trimming at V came to 3 bases and at J to 5 bases, leaving 6 bases not matched to a gene. The germline V gene encodes CDR1 SGDLS and CDR2 YYNGEE. This library used 300 to 450 ng RNA and molecular barcoded adaptors spanning alpha/delta and beta/gamma chains. TCRdb fed the reads into MiXCR, producing one record per CDR3 protein. The sample includes about 37,000 distinct CDR3 sequences, approximately 12% of them seen just once.

The chain recombines TRBV9 with TRBJ2-3, with TRBD2 identical over 7 bases. The receptor's source is a donor at least 40 years old with multiple myeloma. The specimen was a population of CD138-negative cells sorted from bone marrow. The CDR3 bases are TGTGCCAGCAGCGCCCGTACTAGCGTAGATACGCAGTATTTT. Residues: CASSARTSVDTQYF.